The rows below give T cell receptor beta chains drawn from one sample of a study of cytomegalovirus exposure and HLA in healthy donors. Here immunoSEQ multiplex PCR was the method, and the copy in TCRdb shows in-frame clones only, minus some. This sample lists tens of thousands of clones; its ten largest clones have around 2.5%. Sequencing was carried out using PBMCs. These receptors came from a man aged 40-55 years in good health and CMV-seronegative. Both conserved end residues are part of each CDR3. The order of the fields is J gene, D gene, V gene, CDR3 protein, CDR3 DNA. The D gene is left open where the match is weak.

>TRBJ2-2|-|TRBV5-1
CASSLDSTNTGELFF
TGCGCCAGCAGCTTGGACAGTACGAACACCGGGGAGCTGTTTTTT
>TRBJ1-2|TRBD1|TRBV28
CASGRTGGAREGYTF
TGTGCCAGCGGGAGGACAGGGGGCGCAAGAGAAGGCTACACCTTC
>TRBJ1-1|-|TRBV19
CASSIDLLSGERAEAFF
TGTGCCAGTAGTATAGATCTATTGTCCGGGGAACGGGCAGAAGCTTTCTTT
>TRBJ2-5|TRBD1|TRBV27
CASSLRGTGQLETQYF
TGTGCCAGCAGCCTAAGGGGGACAGGGCAGTTGGAGACCCAGTACTTC
>TRBJ2-7|TRBD2|TRBV4-1
CASSQGPGLAEQYF
TGCGCCAGCAGCCAGGGTCCGGGACTAGCGGAGCAGTACTTC
>TRBJ2-3|TRBD1|TRBV5-1
CASSYGTGGPQYF
TGCGCCAGCAGCTACGGGACAGGGGGCCCGCAGTATTTT
>TRBJ1-4|TRBD1|TRBV5-1
CASSPGQGNEKLFF
TGCGCCAGCAGCCCGGGACAGGGAAATGAAAAACTGTTTTTT
>TRBJ2-5|-|TRBV7-2
CASNLAGQETQYF
TGTGCCAGCAATCTAGCTGGGCAAGAGACCCAGTACTTC
>TRBJ2-6|-|TRBV18
CASSPSYRESDSGANVLTF
TGTGCCAGCTCCCCATCATACAGGGAAAGTGACTCTGGGGCCAACGTCCTGACTTTC
>TRBJ2-1|-|TRBV6-5
CASTRGNEQFF
TGTGCCAGCACCAGGGGCAATGAGCAGTTCTTC
>TRBJ2-3|-|TRBV10-3
CAISEFQDTQYF
TGTGCCATCAGTGAGTTTCAAGATACGCAGTATTTT
>TRBJ2-2|-|TRBV28
CASSSPVGGLYTGELFF
TGTGCCAGCAGTTCCCCCGTGGGGGGTCTTTACACCGGGGAGCTGTTTTTT
>TRBJ2-5|TRBD1|TRBV6-5
CASSSLDRGRETQYF
TGTGCCAGCAGTTCGTTGGACAGGGGTCGGGAGACCCAGTACTTC
>TRBJ2-7|-|TRBV30
CAWSVLYEQYF
TGTGCCTGGAGTGTCCTCTACGAGCAGTACTTC
>TRBJ2-2|-|TRBV6-5
CASSYARGRGTGELFF
TGTGCCAGCAGTTACGCGCGGGGGCGCGGCACCGGGGAGCTGTTTTTT
>TRBJ2-2|-|TRBV7-9
CASSPSGVGELFF
TGTGCCAGCAGCCCGTCCGGTGTCGGGGAGCTGTTTTTT
>TRBJ2-1|-|TRBV18
CASSPSQQNHNEQFF
TGTGCCAGCTCACCCTCCCAACAGAACCACAATGAGCAGTTCTTC
>TRBJ1-6|-|TRBV5-4
CASGPFSASPLHF
TGTGCCAGTGGCCCCTTCAGTGCTTCACCCCTCCACTTT
>TRBJ1-1|TRBD1|TRBV18
CASSPGQGMFMNTEAFF
TGTGCCAGCTCCCCCGGACAGGGAATGTTCATGAACACTGAAGCTTTCTTT
>TRBJ2-3|TRBD2|TRBV4-2
CASSQATGLAASTDTQYF
TGTGCCAGCAGCCAAGCTACGGGACTAGCAGCGAGCACAGATACGCAGTATTTT
>TRBJ2-7|TRBD2|TRBV28
CASSSREGTRGRGGLRSYEQYF
TGTGCCAGCAGTAGCCGAGAGGGGACCAGAGGCCGGGGGGGCCTCAGATCCTACGAGCAGTACTTC
>TRBJ2-7|TRBD2|TRBV7-8
CASSPGLGPYEQYF
TGTGCCAGCAGCCCGGGACTAGGGCCCTACGAGCAGTACTTC
>TRBJ1-5|-|TRBV15
CATSREAGINAQPQHF
TGTGCCACCAGCAGAGAGGCAGGGATAAACGCCCAGCCCCAGCATTTT
>TRBJ1-1|-|TRBV29-1
CSVEDYGGGRSTEAFF
TGCAGCGTTGAAGATTACGGGGGGGGAAGGAGCACTGAAGCTTTCTTT
>TRBJ2-7|TRBD1|TRBV10-3
CATESGQGYEQYF
TGTGCCACAGAATCGGGACAGGGTTACGAGCAGTACTTC
>TRBJ2-7|-|TRBV4-2
CASSQEQGGPYEQYF
TGTGCCAGCAGCCAAGAACAGGGTGGCCCCTACGAGCAGTACTTC
>TRBJ2-3|-|TRBV30
CAWSRGAGADTQYF
TGTGCCTGGAGTCGAGGCGCGGGCGCAGATACGCAGTATTTT
>TRBJ2-6|-|TRBV25-1
CASRFGAGANVLTF
TGTGCCAGCAGGTTCGGGGCTGGGGCCAACGTCCTGACTTTC
>TRBJ1-2|-|TRBV10-1
CASSESHNYGYTF
TGCGCCAGCAGTGAGTCTCATAACTATGGCTACACCTTC
>TRBJ2-5|TRBD1|TRBV28
CASSSDRREETQYF
TGTGCCAGCAGTTCGGACAGGAGAGAAGAGACCCAGTACTTC
>TRBJ1-2|TRBD1|TRBV6-1
CASSEADRYYGYTF
TGTGCCAGCAGTGAAGCGGACAGGTACTATGGCTACACCTTC